The rows below give T cell receptor beta chains drawn from one sample of a study of shared clonotypes between healthy human individuals. TCRdb's copy holds only in-frame clones and misses some; the assay was immunoSEQ multiplex PCR. The table has under 600,000 clones, roughly 95% seen once; the top ten hold nearly 0.065%. Sequencing was carried out using naive CD4+ T cells sorted from blood. These receptors were taken from a woman in her twenties or thirties in good health. Both conserved end residues are part of each CDR3. A D gene is named only where the DNA matches it firmly. Size values are once, few and many counts, or a class for expanded clones, and some rows have none.

>TRBD1|TRBV14|TRBJ2-7|.
TGTGCCAGCAGCCAGGGGGACAGGGGGCCCTACGAGCAGTACTTC
CASSQGDRGPYEQYF
>.|TRBV6-5|TRBJ2-5|.
TGTGCCAGCAGTTACTCGGCCAGGGAGACCCAGTACTTC
CASSYSARETQYF
>.|TRBV18|TRBJ2-7|.
TGTGCCAGCTCACCTCGCGGCCCCTACGAGCAGTACTTC
CASSPRGPYEQYF
>.|TRBV2|TRBJ2-5|.
TGTGCCAGCAGTGGATGGGGGGCAGAAGAGACCCAGTACTTC
CASSGWGAEETQYF
>TRBD2|TRBV7-7|TRBJ2-1|.
TGTGCCAGCAGCGTTTCACTAGCGGGCAATGAGCAGTTCTTC
CASSVSLAGNEQFF
>.|TRBV6-5|TRBJ1-1|.
TGTGCCAGCAGTGACCCGGGGACGAACACTGAAGCTTTCTTT
CASSDPGTNTEAFF
>.|TRBV2|TRBJ2-7|.
TGTGCCAGCAGTGTGTCTTTCAGGTCTTACGAGCAGTACTTC
CASSVSFRSYEQYF
>TRBD1|TRBV19|TRBJ2-1|.
TGTGCCAGTAAACTGGCAGGGGGCTTTAACAATTATGAGCAGTTCTTC
CASKLAGGFNNYEQFF
>TRBD2|TRBV7-2|TRBJ2-1|.
TGTGCCAGCAGCTTAGGCCTAGCGGGAGTAAGGGGCGAGCAGTTCTTC
CASSLGLAGVRGEQFF
>.|TRBV6-1|TRBJ1-5|.
TGTGCCAGCAGTGAAGCGGGGGGAGGGGGAAATAGCAATCAGCCCCAGCATTTT
CASSEAGGGGNSNQPQHF
>.|TRBV19|TRBJ1-1|.
TGTGCCAGTAGTATTGGGACACAGAACACTGAAGCTTTCTTT
CASSIGTQNTEAFF
>TRBD2|TRBV30|TRBJ2-7|.
TGTGCCTGGAGTGTTTGGGGGAGGGCCTCGTACGAGCAGTACTTC
CAWSVWGRASYEQYF
>TRBD2|TRBV7-9|TRBJ2-1|.
TGTGCCAGCAGCCCGGGCGGGAGGAACGTCCACGACCGATACAATGAGCAGTTCTTC
CASSPGGRNVHDRYNEQFF
>TRBD1|TRBV19|TRBJ2-2|.
TGTGCCAGTAGTTCGGACAGGATGAACACCGGGGAGCTGTTTTTT
CASSSDRMNTGELFF
>.|TRBV5-6|TRBJ1-5|.
TGTGCCAGCATCCCCCCCCGGACAGATAGCAATCAGCCCCAGCATTTT
CASIPPRTDSNQPQHF
>.|TRBV7-3|TRBJ1-5|.
TGTGCCAGCAGCTTGGCTGAAGAAAATCAGCCCCAGCATTTT
CASSLAEENQPQHF
>.|TRBV30|TRBJ2-1|.
TGTGCCTGGAGGGGGTACAATGAGCAGTTCTTC
CAWRGYNEQFF
>TRBD2|TRBV19|TRBJ2-1|.
TGTGCCAGTAGTAAAACAGACTCTAGCGGGAGTTGGCGCGGTAAAGCGCAATCCTTATTCTTC
CASSKTDSSGSWRGKAQSLFF
>.|TRBV7-2|TRBJ2-1|.
TGTGCCAGCAGCTTACCCGTAGGGGCGGAGGGGAGGAATGAGCAGTTCTTC
CASSLPVGAEGRNEQFF
>TRBD2|TRBV9|TRBJ2-7|.
TGTGCCAGCAGCGTAGAAGCGGCTAGCGGGATCGGGAGCTCCTACGAGCAGTACTTC
CASSVEAASGIGSSYEQYF
>TRBD2|TRBV27|TRBJ2-7|once
TGTGCCAGCAGTTTACGGTCTAGCGGGAGCTACGAGCAGTACTTC
CASSLRSSGSYEQYF
>.|TRBV28|TRBJ1-5|.
TGTGCCAGCAGTCCCTACGTTTCCAGGGGCCATCAGCCCCAGCATTTT
CASSPYVSRGHQPQHF
>.|TRBV2|TRBJ1-1|once
TGTGCCAGCAGTTGGACAGAGAACACTGAAGCTTTCTTT
CASSWTENTEAFF
>.|TRBV11-2|TRBJ2-5|.
TGTGCCAGCAGCCCCGTACTAGGCGGAGCACAAGAGACCCAGTACTTC
CASSPVLGGAQETQYF
>.|TRBV27|TRBJ2-5|.
TGTGCCAGCAGTTCTGAGGGCGCAGGTGACGAGACCCAGTACTTC
CASSSEGAGDETQYF
>TRBD1|TRBV2|TRBJ1-6|.
TGTGCCAGCAGTGATGGTCAAGGGGGCGGATCACCCCTCCACTTT
CASSDGQGGGSPLHF
>.|TRBV5-1|TRBJ1-5|.
TGCGCCAGCAGCTTGGGGACAGACTTAAATCAGCCCCAGCATTTT
CASSLGTDLNQPQHF
>TRBD1|TRBV7-8|TRBJ1-5|.
TGTGCCAGCAGCTTGACGGACAGGGCAAGACAGCCCCAGCATTTT
CASSLTDRARQPQHF
>.|TRBV15|TRBJ2-7|once
TGTGCCACCAGCAGAGATCAGTTGGGGTACGAGCAGTACTTC
CATSRDQLGYEQYF
>.|TRBV6-1|TRBJ1-3|.
TGTGCCAGCAGCACAATTTCGGGCTCTGGAAACACCATATATTTT
CASSTISGSGNTIYF
>.|TRBV19|TRBJ1-1|.
TGTGCCAGTAGTTCCCGACAGAACACTGAAGCTTTCTTT
CASSSRQNTEAFF
>.|TRBV2|TRBJ1-3|once
TGTGCCAGCACAAACCTGCCTGGAAACACCATATATTTT
CASTNLPGNTIYF
>.|TRBV2|TRBJ2-4|.
TGTGCCAGCAGTGAAGAGAGGGGGAACATTCAGTACTTC
CASSEERGNIQYF
>.|TRBV4-1|TRBJ2-7|once
TGCGCCAGCAGCCAGACGGCGGCAGGAGCCTACGAGCAGTACTTC
CASSQTAAGAYEQYF
>TRBD1|TRBV7-9|TRBJ2-1|.
TGTGCCAGCAGCTTCGGGGAAGGGGGCAGAGATTCCCATGAGCAGTTCTTC
CASSFGEGGRDSHEQFF
>.|TRBV1|TRBJ2-3|.
TGCACCAGCAGCCACGAAACGCCCCGCCCGATAGCGGGATATAGGGATACGCAGTATTTT
CTSSHETPRPIAGYRDTQYF
>.|TRBV19|TRBJ1-5|.
TGTGCCAGTAGATTGGGGGCATTAGTTGGTCAGCCCCAGCATTTT
CASRLGALVGQPQHF
>.|TRBV10-3|TRBJ2-2|.
TGTGCCATCAGTGAGGCGGAGGGGGCCCTGAACACCGGGGAGCTGTTTTTT
CAISEAEGALNTGELFF
>.|TRBV7-6|TRBJ2-7|.
TGTGCCAGCAGCTTAGTTGGAGACGAGCAGTACTTC
CASSLVGDEQYF
>TRBD1|TRBV11-2|TRBJ2-7|.
TGTGCCAGCAGCTTAGTTTTGGGGACAGGGACCTACGAGCAGTACTTC
CASSLVLGTGTYEQYF
>.|TRBV28|TRBJ2-7|.
TGTGCCAGCAGTTTAGGGGAAATGTACGAGCAGTACTTC
CASSLGEMYEQYF
>TRBD1|TRBV7-8|TRBJ1-5|once
TGTGCCAGCAGCCTGCAGGGGGCTGCGGGTAATCAGCCCCAGCATTTT
CASSLQGAAGNQPQHF
>TRBD2|TRBV6-5|TRBJ2-7|.
TGTGCCAGCAGGCCGGGACTACTCCCCTACGAGCAGTACTTC
CASRPGLLPYEQYF
>TRBD2|TRBV4-1|TRBJ2-7|few
TGCGCCAGCAGCTCCGGGACTAGCGGGACCTCCTACGAGCAGTACTTC
CASSSGTSGTSYEQYF
>TRBD1|TRBV6-1|TRBJ2-1|.
TGTGCCAGCAGTGCCCGGTGGACAGGAGCCTACAATGAGCAGTTCTTC
CASSARWTGAYNEQFF
>TRBD1|TRBV9|TRBJ2-5|.
TGTGCCAGCAGCGTAGGGGACAGGGGCCGGGAGACCCAGTACTTC
CASSVGDRGRETQYF
>TRBD2|TRBV9|TRBJ2-4|.
TGTGCCAGCAGCCCGGGACTAGCGGGAGTTACAAGCATTCAGTACTTC
CASSPGLAGVTSIQYF
>.|TRBV10-1|TRBJ1-4|.
TGCGCCAGCAGTGCAGGGACTGCTAATGAAAAACTGTTTTTT
CASSAGTANEKLFF
>TRBD2|TRBV28|TRBJ2-1|.
TGTGCCAGCAGTCCCGGGACTAGCGGGAGAAGGGGTTACAATGAGCAGTTCTTC
CASSPGTSGRRGYNEQFF
>.|TRBV4-1|TRBJ2-7|.
TGCGCCAGCAGCCTGGGACCGTCAAGCTCCTACGAGCAGTACTTC
CASSLGPSSSYEQYF
>.|TRBV7-7|TRBJ2-7|.
TGTGCCAGCAGCGCGGGGCCCAAGGGCGAGCAGTACTTC
CASSAGPKGEQYF
>.|TRBV10-2|TRBJ1-1|.
TGCGCCAGCAAGTCGATCGTCGGGCAGGAAGAGGCTTTCTTT
CASKSIVGQEEAFF
>.|TRBV4-1|TRBJ2-3|.
TGCGCCAGCAGCCTTAAAGGGACCACAGATACGCAGTATTTT
CASSLKGTTDTQYF
>.|TRBV2|TRBJ2-3|.
TGTGCCAGCAGGGGGACGGTATTGGGGTCCCTGAGTACAGATACGCAGTATTTT
CASRGTVLGSLSTDTQYF